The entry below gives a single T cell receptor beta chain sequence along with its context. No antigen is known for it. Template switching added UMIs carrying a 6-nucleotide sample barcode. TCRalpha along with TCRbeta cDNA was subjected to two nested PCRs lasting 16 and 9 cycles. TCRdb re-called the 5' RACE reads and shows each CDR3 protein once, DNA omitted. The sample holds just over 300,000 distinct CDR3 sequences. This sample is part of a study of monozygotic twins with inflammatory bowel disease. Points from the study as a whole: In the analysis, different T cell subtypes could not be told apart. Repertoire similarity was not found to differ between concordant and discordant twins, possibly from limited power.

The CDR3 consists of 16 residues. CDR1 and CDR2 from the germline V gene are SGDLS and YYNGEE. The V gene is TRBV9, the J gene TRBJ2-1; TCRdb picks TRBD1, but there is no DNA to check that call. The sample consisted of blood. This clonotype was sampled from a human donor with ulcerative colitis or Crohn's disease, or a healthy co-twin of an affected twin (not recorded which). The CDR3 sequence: CASSADGAFQITGQFF. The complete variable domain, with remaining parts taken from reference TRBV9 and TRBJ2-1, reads DSGVTQTPKHLITATGQRVTLRCSPRSGDLSVYWYQQSLDQGLQFLIQYYNGEERAKGNILERFSAQQFPDLHSELNLSSLELGDSALYFCASSADGAFQITGQFFGPGTRLTVL.